This T cell receptor (beta chain) stems from a study of blood T cell repertoires in COVID-19. For the study at large: Acute-phase and convalescent COVID-19 samples originated in the United States, Italy and Spain. The cDNA or gDNA used as material had been derived from T cells, B-cell-depleted T cells, or PBMCs.

Germline V gene data show CDR1 as LNHDA and CDR2 as SQIVND (reference sequence). The CDR3 length is 14 residues. J lost 7 bases, V lost 6 bases, and 7 bases had no gene match. The method was immunoSEQ multiplex PCR; TCRdb's version includes in-frame clones alone and lacks a portion of them. The sample includes about 300,000 clones, about 87% of them seen just once. The V and J genes are TRBV19 and TRBJ2-3; 10 positions match TRBD1. This sequence originates from a woman aged 50 to 60 with COVID-19, enrolled during active disease. Sequenced: peripheral blood. CDR3 sequence: CASRTTGGVNTQYF. In DNA, the CDR3 is TGTGCCAGTAGGACGACAGGGGGCGTGAATACGCAGTATTTT.